What follows are 18 T cell receptor beta chains derived from one specimen sequenced in a study of blood T cell repertoires in COVID-19. This table comes from immunoSEQ multiplex PCR, and its TCRdb copy is limited to in-frame clones, with some not included. The sample carries 400,000 or so clones, about 90% recorded once. Sequencing was carried out using PBMCs or T cells enriched from blood (not recorded which). The receptors shown here come from a man in his forties or fifties in a cohort exposed to, infected with or recovered from COVID-19 (not recorded which).

This clone came up a few times. The chain recombines TRBV18 with TRBJ1-5, with TRBD1 matching 8 bases. The V gene end was trimmed by 2 bases and the J gene end by 6 bases; junction bases not matched to a gene: 3. The CDR3 has 14 residues. Looked up from germline, CDR1 is KGHSH and CDR2 is LQKENI. Here the CDR3 DNA reads TGTGCCAGCTCACCAGGACAGGGTTCTCAGCCCCAGCATTTT. Protein product: CASSPGQGSQPQHF.

The rearrangement uses TRBV18 and TRBJ1-3, with 8 positions matching TRBD1. Per the germline V gene, CDR1 is KGHSH and CDR2 is LQKENI. This CDR3 is 17 amino acids long. The ends lost 5 bases at V and 0 bases at J; junction bases unmatched: 9. Here the CDR3 DNA reads TGTGCCAGCTCATCTCAGGGGGCTGGTCTCTCTGGAAACACCATATATTTT. It is translated as CASSSQGAGLSGNTIYF.

This sequence joins TRBV28 and TRBJ2-3, with a tentative D call TRBD1 (6 bases). Trimming removed 2 bases from V and 2 bases from J, with 11 bases in between. Looked up from germline, CDR1 is MDHEN and CDR2 is SYDVKM. The CDR3 contains 15 residues. The CDR3 loop is CASSLAGAYTDTQYF. The CDR3 bases are TGTGCCAGCAGTTTAGCAGGGGCCTACACAGATACGCAGTATTTT. Full variable domain (rest looked up from reference TRBV28 and TRBJ2-3): DVKVTQSSRYLVKRTGEKVFLECVQDMDHENMFWYRQDPGLGLRLIYFSYDVKMKEKGDIPEGYSVSREKKERFSLILESASTNQTSMYLCASSLAGAYTDTQYFGPGTRLTVL.

The chain carries TRBV30 and TRBJ2-3; TRBD2 agrees at 9 bases. CDR1 and CDR2 from the germline V gene are GTSNPN and SVGIG (reference sequence). The CDR3 loop spans 16 amino acids. Trimming at V came to 3 bases and at J to 2 bases, leaving 9 bases not matched to a gene. In nucleotides, the CDR3 is TGTGCCTGGAGCCGGGGGGCGGGAGGGACCACAGATACGCAGTATTTT. Its protein product is CAWSRGAGGTTDTQYF.

In the case of this clone: Within the sample, other DNA sequences also encode this same CDR3. This chain joins TRBV10-3 and TRBJ2-7, with no clear D. Germline CDR1 is ENHRY and CDR2 is SYGVKD. This CDR3 contains 12 residues. Trimming took off 6 bases at V and 0 bases at J, with 6 bases between the two ends. As DNA, the CDR3 is TGTGCCATCAGCGACAACTCCTACGAGCAGTACTTC. This translates into CAISDNSYEQYF.

The chain links TRBV29-1 to TRBJ2-7, with 8 nucleotides matching TRBD2. This CDR3 spans 17 amino acids. After removal of 0 bases from V and 4 bases from J, the junction contained 14 bases not matched to a gene. Germline-derived CDR1 and CDR2 are SQVTM and ANQGSEA. For the CDR3, the DNA is TGCAGCGTTGAAGATCCAGGGCGCGGAGCGGGAGCATACGAGCAGTACTTC. Translating gives CSVEDPGRGAGAYEQYF.

The chain has TRBV19 and TRBJ2-2; D uncertain. Germline V gene lookup returns CDR1 LNHDA and CDR2 SQIVND (reference sequence). Trimming stripped 3 bases from V and 2 bases from J, with 10 bases between. The CDR3 is 15 amino acids. The CDR3: CASSIILPNTGELFF. CDR3 nucleotide sequence: TGTGCCAGTAGTATTATTCTACCAAACACCGGGGAGCTGTTTTTT.

The rearrangement links TRBV10-1 to TRBJ1-2; perhaps TRBD1 as D (5 bases). CDR1 and CDR2 (germline): WNHNN, SYGVQD (reference sequence). The CDR3 has 14 amino acids. Trimming removed 3 bases at V and 6 bases at J, with 14 bases between. Here the CDR3 reads CASSDGQGSDGYTF. DNA of the CDR3: TGCGCCAGCAGTGATGGGCAGGGATCGGATGGCTACACCTTC.

The CDR3 spells CASRPAGPGANVLTF. In DNA, the CDR3 is TGTGCCAGCAGACCGGCAGGGCCTGGGGCCAACGTCCTGACTTTC. The genes are TRBV28 and TRBJ2-6; D is perhaps TRBD1 (5 bases). This CDR3 has 15 residues. Trimming removed 6 bases at V and 2 bases at J, with 11 bases between. CDR1 is MDHEN, CDR2 SYDVKM, per germline.

This clone was picked up a small number of times. The rearrangement joins TRBV7-9 to TRBJ1-1, with 7 bases matching TRBD1. The V gene's germline CDR1 is SEHNR and CDR2 FQNEAQ (reference sequence). CDR3 length: 14 residues. V lost 5 bases to trimming and J lost 1 base; unmatched junction nucleotides: 4. The CDR3 protein is CASSRGGENTEAFF. The CDR3 DNA sequence: TGTGCCAGCAGCCGAGGGGGCGAGAACACTGAAGCTTTCTTT. The variable domain in full, with the rest retrieved from reference TRBV7-9 and TRBJ1-1, is DTGVSQNPRHKITKRGQNVTFRCDPISEHNRLYWYRQTLGQGPEFLTYFQNEAQLEKSRLLSDRFSAERPKGSFSTLEIQRTEQGDSAMYLCASSRGGENTEAFFGQGTRLTVV.

The chain employs TRBV5-1 and TRBJ2-1; 7 nucleotides align to TRBD1. There are 16 residues in the CDR3. Trimming cost V 4 bases and J 3 bases; bases outside gene matches: 10. CDR1 and CDR2 from the germline V gene are SGHRS and YFSETQ. CDR3 region: CASSAIPGQSYNEQFF. CDR3 nucleotides: TGCGCCAGCAGCGCAATTCCGGGACAGAGCTACAATGAGCAGTTCTTC.

This clone was detected a few times. The V and J genes are TRBV18 and TRBJ2-3; no firm D call. CDR3 length: 14 amino acids. From germline, CDR1 is KGHSH and CDR2 LQKENI. V lost 6 bases and J lost 0, with 10 bases in between. This CDR3 reads CASSRDSSTDTQYF. The CDR3 coding sequence is TGTGCCAGCTCTCGAGATTCTAGCACAGATACGCAGTATTTT.

The genes are TRBV10-2 and TRBJ1-1; TRBD1 matches 7 bases. The CDR3 loop spans 14 amino acids. The V segment lost 7 bases and the J segment 2 bases; nucleotides outside the gene matches: 7. CDR1 is WSHSY, CDR2 SAAADI, per germline. In nucleotides, the CDR3 is TGCGCCAGCAAACCAGGGGGGCGAAACACTGAAGCTTTCTTT. Amino acids: CASKPGGRNTEAFF.

The CDR3 bases are TGTGCCAGCAGGGGACAGAGTTACACCGGGGAGCTGTTTTTT. Translated, it gives CASRGQSYTGELFF. The chain carries TRBV25-1 and TRBJ2-2; 7 bases are shared with TRBD1. The CDR3 extends over 14 amino acids. V trimming: 6 bases; J trimming: 3 bases; junction bases outside the gene matches: 4. Germline V gene lookup returns CDR1 MGHDK and CDR2 SYGVNS.

This rearrangement joins TRBV28 to TRBJ2-3, with TRBD2 identical over 13 bases. Germline assignment: CDR1 MDHEN and CDR2 SYDVKM. V shed 4 bases and J 3 bases; nucleotides not matched to a gene: 4. CDR3 length: 16 amino acids. CDR3 region: CASSSWTSGSTDTQYF. The CDR3 DNA sequence: TGTGCCAGCAGTTCCTGGACTAGCGGGAGTACAGATACGCAGTATTTT.

The gene calls are TRBV2 and TRBJ1-1; 10 positions agree with TRBD1. J lost 5 bases, V lost 8 bases, and 2 bases had no gene match. The V gene's germline CDR1 is SNHLY and CDR2 FYNNEI. This CDR3 comprises 12 residues. In DNA, the CDR3 is TGTGCCAGCGGACAGGGGGTGACTGAAGCTTTCTTT. It translates to CASGQGVTEAFF.

The V and J genes are TRBV5-1 and TRBJ1-2; D not resolved. Germline values: CDR1 SGHRS, CDR2 YFSETQ. The CDR3 consists of 13 residues. Trimming shortened V by 0 bases and J by 4 bases, and 7 bases separated the two germline ends. The CDR3 region has the DNA TGCGCCAGCAGCTTGGGAGACACCTATGGCTACACCTTC. Residues: CASSLGDTYGYTF.

The chain employs TRBV18 and TRBJ2-2; 15 nucleotides match TRBD2. The CDR3 consists of 20 residues. Germline CDR1 is KGHSH and CDR2 is LQKENI. Trimming at V came to 3 bases and at J to 5 bases, leaving 13 bases not matched to a gene. The CDR3 region has the DNA TGTGCCAGCTCACCTATTCGGGGACTAGCGGGAGGAATATCTACCGGGGAGCTGTTTTTT. Protein sequence: CASSPIRGLAGGISTGELFF.